The 32 T cell receptor beta chains below all came from one sample that was sequenced in a study of CD8 T cells in ankylosing spondylitis. Each CDR3 protein gets one entry after TCRdb re-called the 5' RACE reads with MiXCR. Found here are over 100,000 distinct CDR3 sequences, over 10% of them singletons; the top ten hold around 4.3%. What was sequenced was blood, either unsorted or a sorted T cell fraction (not recorded which). The origin of the receptors is a female donor with ankylosing spondylitis or in good health (not recorded which).

The V and J genes are TRBV5-6 and TRBJ2-1; no firm D call. Trimming removed 4 bases at V and 6 bases at J, with 8 bases between. CDR1 is SGHDT and CDR2 is YYEEEE in the germline V gene. CDR3 length equals 12 residues. CDR3 in amino acids: CASSNGRNEQFF. The CDR3 region has the DNA TGTGCCAGCAGCAACGGACGCAATGAGCAGTTCTTC. Complete variable domain (other parts from reference TRBV5-6 and TRBJ2-1): DAGVTQSPTHLIKTRGQQVTLRCSPKSGHDTVSWYQQALGQGPQFIFQYYEEEERQRGNFPDRFSGHQFPNYSSELNVNALLLGDSALYLCASSNGRNEQFFGPGTRLTVL.

V and J are TRBV10-1 and TRBJ2-3; TRBD2 agrees at 8 bases. Germline CDR1 is WNHNN and CDR2 is SYGVQD (reference sequence). The CDR3 spans 15 residues. V lost 6 bases to trimming and J lost 1 base; unmatched junction nucleotides: 6. CDR3 DNA: TGCGCCAGCAGCCAACAGCGGGGGCGCACAGATACGCAGTATTTT. Translating it yields CASSQQRGRTDTQYF.

This clonotype was seen only a few times. The chain links TRBV11-2 to TRBJ2-3, with a possible D match to TRBD2 (6 bases). With 5 bases removed from V and 1 base from J, the gap between germline ends came to 22 bases. Germline V gene lookup returns CDR1 SGHAT and CDR2 FQNNGV. The CDR3 is 18 residues long. Here the CDR3 reads CASSPQWGTGVGTDTQYF. For the CDR3, the DNA is TGTGCCAGCAGCCCTCAGTGGGGGACGGGGGTGGGCACAGATACGCAGTATTTT.

This clonotype was detected ten times or more. The chain combines TRBV29-1 with TRBJ1-1; no firm D call. Trimming removed 0 bases from V and 0 bases from J, with 8 bases in between. From germline, CDR1 is SQVTM and CDR2 ANQGSEA. CDR3 length: 14 residues. The CDR3: CSVEDPGMNTEAFF. The CDR3 DNA reads TGCAGCGTTGAAGATCCAGGCATGAACACTGAAGCTTTCTTT. Full variable domain (remainder filled in from reference TRBV29-1 and TRBJ1-1): SAVISQKPSRDICQRGTSLTIQCQVDSQVTMMFWYRQQPGQSLTLIATANQGSEATYESGFVIDKFPISRPNLTFSTLTVSNMSPEDSSIYLCSVEDPGMNTEAFFGQGTRLTVV.

This clonotype appeared many times. The chain is built from TRBV5-1 and TRBJ1-6; D uncertain. This CDR3 comprises 17 residues. The germline V and J ends were trimmed by 1 base and 0 bases, with 11 bases remaining between them. The germline gives CDR1 SGHRS, CDR2 YFSETQ. The CDR3 region is CASSLTSGSSYNSPLHF. CDR3 coding DNA: TGCGCCAGCAGCTTGACATCGGGGAGCTCCTATAATTCACCCCTCCACTTT. Using reference TRBV5-1 and TRBJ1-6 for the parts outside the CDR3, the full variable domain is KAGVTQTPRYLIKTRGQQVTLSCSPISGHRSVSWYQQTPGQGLQFLFEYFSETQRNKGNFPGRFSGRQFSNSRSEMNVSTLELGDSALYLCASSLTSGSSYNSPLHFGNGTRLTVT.

At least ten counts were recorded for this clonotype. The chain joins TRBV5-8 to TRBJ1-5; D is perhaps TRBD1 (5 bases). V shed 4 bases and J shed 5 bases, with 13 bases lying between them. CDR1 and CDR2 (germline): SGHTS, YDEGEE. This CDR3 comprises 14 residues. CDR3 in amino acids: CASSHTGTYQPQHF. The CDR3 DNA reads as TGTGCCAGCAGCCATACCGGGACCTATCAGCCCCAGCATTTT.

This clonotype came up many times. V gene TRBV20-1 combines with J gene TRBJ2-1; the D gene is possibly TRBD2 (7 bases). Germline V lookup: CDR1 DFQATT, CDR2 SNEGSKA (reference sequence). Trimming cost V 6 bases and J 1 base, with 16 bases left between them. This CDR3 region has 15 residues. CDR3 coding DNA: TGCAGTGCCGTCTTGGGGGGGCGTTCCTACAATGAGCAGTTCTTC. Protein: CSAVLGGRSYNEQFF.

This clonotype appeared a single time. The rearrangement joins TRBV18 to TRBJ1-2, with 7 bases matching TRBD1. Germline V CDR1 and CDR2: KGHSH, LQKENI. The V gene end was trimmed by 0 bases and the J gene end by 2 bases; junction bases not matched to a gene: 6. CDR3 length: 16 amino acids. CDR3 sequence (DNA): TGTGCCAGCTCACCACCGTCAGGGGGATACAACTATGGCTACACCTTC. The encoded protein is CASSPPSGGYNYGYTF.

This clonotype appeared a single time. CDR3: CASSLTGIGRDTQYF. The CDR3 DNA sequence: TGCGCCAGCAGCTTGACGGGGATAGGGCGAGATACGCAGTATTTT. This chain links TRBV5-1 with TRBJ2-3, with D tentatively TRBD2 (5 bases). The CDR3 has 15 amino acids. Germline lookup yields CDR1 SGHRS and CDR2 YFSETQ. V was trimmed by 1 base and J by 5 bases, leaving 14 bases between them.

This clonotype was seen at least ten times. The chain recombines TRBV5-1 with TRBJ1-1; D is unclear. V gave up 5 bases and J gave up 6 bases, with 8 bases separating them. This CDR3 region has 11 residues. Germline V gene lookup returns CDR1 SGHRS and CDR2 YFSETQ. CDR3 protein: CASSRGSEAFF. The CDR3, as DNA: TGCGCCAGCAGTAGAGGTTCTGAAGCTTTCTTT.

Concerning this clonotype: A much larger clone lies one base from this, so it may be a read error. The rearrangement joins TRBV5-4 to TRBJ1-1; 8 nucleotides line up with TRBD1. Germline CDR1 SGHNT, CDR2 YYREEE (reference sequence). The CDR3 totals 16 residues. J gave up 6 bases and V 3 bases, and 13 bases lay outside the gene matches. The CDR3 DNA is TGTGCCAGCAGCTCGCCCCCCGGACAGGGTAGAGCTGAAGCTTTCTTT. Translating gives CASSSPPGQGRAEAFF.

There are many counts of this clonotype. Sequence at one end of the junction differs from germline and may be a read error. The V and J genes are TRBV29-1 and TRBJ2-4; possible D gene TRBD1, 6 bases. Germline assignment: CDR1 SQVTM and CDR2 ANQGSEA. The CDR3 has 12 residues. CDR3 in DNA: TGCAGCGTTGGGACAGCCGAAAACATTCAGTACTTC. It codes for CSVGTAENIQYF. The full variable domain, in which reference TRBV29-1 and TRBJ2-4 provide the parts outside the CDR3, is SAVISQKPSRDICQRGTSLTIQCQVDSQVTMMFWYRQQPGQSLTLIATANQGSEATYESGFVIDKFPISRPNLTFSTLTVSNMSPEDSSIYLCSVGTAENIQYFGAGTRLSVL.

This clonotype showed up many times. The chain has TRBV7-2 and TRBJ1-1, with 11 nucleotides matching TRBD1. Per germline, CDR1 SGHTA and CDR2 FQGNSA. The CDR3 spans 17 residues. Trimming cost V 4 bases and J 5 bases; bases outside gene matches: 12. CDR3 residues: CASSYLGQGALLTEAFF. The CDR3 DNA follows: TGTGCCAGCAGCTACCTTGGACAGGGGGCGCTTTTGACTGAAGCTTTCTTT.

The chain uses TRBV18 and TRBJ2-2, with TRBD2 matching over 9 bases. V was clipped by 3 bases and J by 4 bases; unmatched bases: 6. CDR3 length: 16 amino acids. The germline CDR1 and CDR2 sequences are KGHSH and LQKENI. This CDR3 reads CASSPSSGRGTGELFF. CDR3 nucleotides: TGTGCCAGCTCACCTAGTAGCGGGAGAGGCACCGGGGAGCTGTTTTTT.

In its sample, this clonotype was seen many times. The chain carries TRBV5-1 and TRBJ1-1, with a tentative D call TRBD1 (6 bases). The CDR3 spans 15 residues. CDR1 SGHRS and CDR2 YFSETQ come from the germline V gene. The V and J ends lost 5 bases and 10 bases respectively, with 24 bases between them. The CDR3 loop reads CASRATDSLPRVAFF. DNA of the CDR3: TGCGCCAGCAGGGCCACGGACAGCCTTCCGCGGGTAGCTTTCTTT.

This clonotype was seen at least ten times. The chain links TRBV20-1 to TRBJ1-3; D uncertain. The CDR3 is made up of 12 amino acids. The germline CDR1 and CDR2 sequences are DFQATT and SNEGSKA (reference sequence). The CDR3 DNA follows: TGCGCCCAACTGAGCTCTGGAAACACCATATATTTT. This encodes CAQLSSGNTIYF.

This clonotype was seen a few times. This could be a read error, since a much larger clone is one nucleotide away. The chain has TRBV10-2 and TRBJ1-3; D is ambiguous. The germline CDR1 and CDR2 sequences are WSHSY and SAAADI. Deletions cut 4 bases from V and 0 bases from J, with 10 bases between. The CDR3 totals 15 residues. CDR3 region: CASSGFSSSGNTIYF. CDR3 nucleotides: TGCGCCAGCAGTGGGTTCAGCTCCTCTGGAAACACCATATATTTT.

The chain uses TRBV29-1 and TRBJ1-1; D is undetermined. Germline-derived CDR1 and CDR2 are SQVTM and ANQGSEA. V was shortened by 4 bases and J by 8 bases, with 8 bases between the two germline ends. This CDR3 comprises 10 residues. CDR3 in DNA: TGCAGCGTTGGGGGTATGGAAGCTTTCTTT. This translates into CSVGGMEAFF.

This clonotype was observed a handful of times. This chain connects TRBV30 to TRBJ2-5; tentatively, D is TRBD2 (6 bases). Deletions cut 3 bases from V and 5 bases from J, with 16 bases between. The CDR3 length is 14 residues. Germline V CDR1 and CDR2: GTSNPN, SVGIG (reference sequence). The CDR3 here is CAWSGGLAHETQYF. The DNA for the CDR3 is TGTGCCTGGAGCGGGGGACTCGCGCACGAGACCCAGTACTTC.

The chain is built from TRBV20-1 and TRBJ1-2; TRBD1 aligns across 7 bases. Trimming removed 8 bases from V and 2 bases from J; junction bases left unmatched: 20. The CDR3 spans 17 residues. Germline V gene data show CDR1 as DFQATT and CDR2 as SNEGSKA (reference sequence). Here the CDR3 DNA reads TGCAGTTCCTGGGGCCGGGACAGTGGATCGTCGAACTATGGCTACACCTTC. Translating it yields CSSWGRDSGSSNYGYTF.

To note about this clonotype: A much larger clone differs by one base, so this may be a read error. The chain couples TRBV20-1 to TRBJ2-3, with TRBD1 matching 8 bases. After removal of 5 bases from V and 4 bases from J, the junction contained 5 bases not matched to a gene. This CDR3 spans 13 amino acids. Germline V gives CDR1 DFQATT, CDR2 SNEGSKA (reference sequence). The CDR3 bases are TGCAGTGCTCGACAGGGGCCCCCAGATACGCAGTATTTT. Its translation: CSARQGPPDTQYF.

This clonotype was observed a handful of times. The V call is TRBV6-5, the J call TRBJ2-1; weak D call: TRBD1 (6 bases). Per germline, CDR1 MNHEY and CDR2 SVGAGI. The CDR3 has 15 residues. The ends were cut back, 2 bases at V and 4 bases at J, with 12 bases in the middle. CDR3 region: CASSYANRAYNEQFF. In nucleotides, the CDR3 is TGTGCCAGCAGTTACGCAAACAGGGCTTACAATGAGCAGTTCTTC.

This clonotype was seen many times. This chain joins TRBV5-6 and TRBJ1-2, with D possibly matching TRBD1 (5 bases). The ends were cut back, 0 bases at V and 3 bases at J, with 6 bases in the middle. CDR3 size: 13 residues. From germline, CDR1 is SGHDT and CDR2 YYEEEE. The CDR3 DNA is TGTGCCAGCAGCTTGGGGGGACACTATGGCTACACCTTC. It codes for CASSLGGHYGYTF.

This clonotype came up many times. The genes are TRBV27 and TRBJ2-1; D is undetermined. Germline lookup yields CDR1 MNHEY and CDR2 SMNVEV (reference sequence). V dropped 8 bases and J dropped 1 base, with 12 bases sitting between them. The CDR3 is 14 residues long. The CDR3 coding sequence is TGTGCCAGCTGGGCACTACGGTCCTACAATGAGCAGTTCTTC. Residues: CASWALRSYNEQFF.

Turning to this clonotype: A read error may account for a junction end that differs from germline. The rearrangement joins TRBV11-3 to TRBJ2-6; a possible D gene is TRBD1 (5 bases). The CDR3 loop spans 14 amino acids. Germline CDR1 is SGHNT and CDR2 is YENEEA. The CDR3 DNA is TGTGCCAGCAGTCTGGGCTCTGGGGCCGACGTCCTGACTTTC. Translated, it gives CASSLGSGADVLTF. Full variable domain (remainder filled in from reference TRBV11-3 and TRBJ2-6): EAGVVQSPRYKIIEKKQPVAFWCNPISGHNTLYWYLQNLGQGPELLIRYENEEAVDDSQLPKDRFSAERLKGVDSTLKIQPAELGDSAVYLCASSLGSGADVLTFGAGSRLTVL.

Ten or more counts support this clonotype. V is TRBV20-1 and J is TRBJ2-5; D not certain. The ends were cut back, 6 bases at V and 4 bases at J, with 6 bases in the middle. This CDR3 is built from 10 residues. The germline gives CDR1 DFQATT, CDR2 SNEGSKA (reference sequence). The CDR3 here is CSALGETQYF. The DNA for the CDR3 is TGCAGTGCCCTCGGAGAGACCCAGTACTTC.

To note about this clonotype: This may stem from a read error, because a much larger clone lies one nucleotide away. J is TRBJ2-1 and V is TRBV28; 7 bases match TRBD1. This CDR3 spans 16 amino acids. The germline V gene has CDR1 MDHEN and CDR2 SYDVKM. The CDR3 sequence is CASRNRGGGPYNDQFF. The DNA of the CDR3 is TGTGCCAGCAGAAACAGGGGTGGTGGCCCCTACAATGATCAGTTCTTC.

V usage is TRBV20-1 and J usage is TRBJ1-2; D call uncertain. The CDR3 is made up of 14 amino acids. V was clipped by 5 bases and J by 6 bases, with 19 bases between them. Germline loops: CDR1 DFQATT, CDR2 SNEGSKA (reference sequence). CDR3: CSARPGARSDGYTF. CDR3 coding DNA: TGCAGTGCTCGACCGGGAGCTCGGTCGGATGGCTACACCTTC.

This clonotype was found a few times. This may stem from a read error, because a much larger clone lies one nucleotide away. The chain joins TRBV11-2 to TRBJ1-5, with unresolved D. The germline V gene encodes CDR1 SGHAT and CDR2 FQNNGV. There are 14 residues in the CDR3. CDR3 residues: CASSLGDQGQLQHF. CDR3 sequence (DNA): TGTGCCAGCAGCTTAGGAGACCAAGGTCAGCTCCAGCATTTT.

The sample holds many counts of this clonotype. The chain joins TRBV9 to TRBJ2-5, with a possible D match to TRBD2 (6 bases). This CDR3 is built from 14 residues. Germline CDR1 and CDR2: SGDLS and YYNGEE. Trimming took 4 bases from V and 4 from J, leaving 14 bases between them. The CDR3 loop reads CASSTWGDRETQYF. The DNA for the CDR3 is TGTGCCAGCAGCACCTGGGGGGATCGAGAGACCCAGTACTTC.

At least ten counts were recorded for this clonotype. V is TRBV19 and J is TRBJ1-1; TRBD1 might be the D (5 bases). V gave up 1 base and J gave up 10 bases, with 16 bases separating them. Looked up from germline, CDR1 is LNHDA and CDR2 is SQIVND (reference sequence). The CDR3 is 14 residues long. Here the CDR3 reads CASSIARRRGAAFF. In DNA, the CDR3 is TGTGCCAGTAGTATAGCCCGACGGAGGGGTGCAGCTTTCTTT. The full variable domain, in which reference TRBV19 and TRBJ1-1 provide the parts outside the CDR3, is DGGITQSPKYLFRKEGQNVTLSCEQNLNHDAMYWYRQDPGQGLRLIYYSQIVNDFQKGDIAEGYSVSREKKESFPLTVTSAQKNPTAFYLCASSIARRRGAAFFGQGTRLTVV.

This clonotype was counted many times. V is TRBV13 and J is TRBJ1-4; D might be TRBD1 (5 bases). From germline, CDR1 is PRHDT and CDR2 FYEKMQ (reference sequence). This CDR3 comprises 13 residues. Trimming removed 5 bases at V and 8 bases at J, with 12 bases between. CDR3 in amino acids: CASSPGTSEKLFF. The CDR3 DNA reads TGTGCCAGCAGCCCCGGGACCAGCGAAAAACTGTTTTTT.